The 29 T cell receptor beta chains below come from one sample, sequenced in a study of radiation and T cells in renal cell carcinoma. Time point described: baseline pretreatment blood. Treatment denoted: 15 Gy SBRT to primary tumor, nephrectomy 4 weeks later. Data came from immunoSEQ multiplex PCR; TCRdb stores just in-frame clones and leaves some out. Here the sample spans some 150,000 clones, about 88% being singletons. The sample was blood, taken from a patient whose treatment included radiotherapy and nephrectomy. The receptors derive from a woman between 45 and 65 years old with renal cell carcinoma.

CDR3 DNA: TGCGCCAGCAGTCGGGAGATGAACACTGAAGCTTTCTTT. Protein: CASSREMNTEAFF. The V and J genes are TRBV5-1 and TRBJ1-1, with no clear D. Trimming removed 5 bases at V and 0 bases at J, with 8 bases between. The CDR3 is 13 amino acids. Germline V gene data show CDR1 as SGHRS and CDR2 as YFSETQ.

V is TRBV10-3 and J is TRBJ1-5, with unresolved D. Looked up from germline, CDR1 is ENHRY and CDR2 is SYGVKD. CDR3 size: 13 residues. V lost 10 bases and J lost 5, with 15 bases in between. The CDR3 DNA reads as TGTGCCACAAGCTGGAGGGTCGATCAGCCCCAGCATTTT. Protein: CATSWRVDQPQHF.

The chain links TRBV19 to TRBJ2-5; TRBD1 matches 10 bases. The CDR3 extends over 15 amino acids. V dropped 3 bases and J dropped 3; count of bases not matched to a gene: 4. The germline V gene encodes CDR1 LNHDA and CDR2 SQIVND (reference sequence). The CDR3 DNA reads TGTGCCAGTAGTATTCTGGGACAGGGGAAAGAGACCCAGTACTTC. It translates to CASSILGQGKETQYF.

This chain links TRBV7-9 with TRBJ2-5, with D unresolved. Germline values: CDR1 SEHNR, CDR2 FQNEAQ (reference sequence). The V end was cut by 3 bases, the J end by 5 bases, with 13 bases between. The CDR3 spans 14 residues. CDR3 in amino acids: CASSLGSHPETQYF. The CDR3 DNA sequence: TGTGCCAGCAGCTTGGGATCACATCCGGAGACCCAGTACTTC.

The chain recombines TRBV19 with TRBJ1-5, with D possibly being TRBD1 (5 bases). V shed 6 bases and J shed 2 bases, with 11 bases lying between them. Germline V gene lookup returns CDR1 LNHDA and CDR2 SQIVND (reference sequence). The CDR3 has 14 residues. CDR3 residues: CASSPRGGNQPQHF. For the CDR3, the DNA is TGTGCCAGTAGCCCAAGAGGGGGCAATCAGCCCCAGCATTTT.

Worth noting for this clone: The sample carries other DNA sequences with the same CDR3. The rearrangement joins TRBV15 to TRBJ2-3, with D possibly matching TRBD2 (6 bases). The V gene's germline CDR1 is LNHNV and CDR2 YYDKDF (reference sequence). This CDR3 is built from 14 residues. The V end was cut by 1 base, the J end by 2 bases, with 7 bases between. In nucleotides, the CDR3 is TGTGCCACCAGCAGAGGGGGGGACACAGATACGCAGTATTTT. As protein: CATSRGGDTDTQYF.

The rearrangement links TRBV4-1 to TRBJ2-7; D is perhaps TRBD1 (7 bases). This CDR3 contains 15 residues. V dropped 1 base and J dropped 4 bases, with 14 bases sitting between them. Germline loops: CDR1 MGHRA, CDR2 YSYEKL. The CDR3 is CASSQVLQGRYEQYF. CDR3 DNA: TGCGCCAGCAGCCAAGTGCTACAGGGGAGGTACGAGCAGTACTTC.

This clone has only a few counts. The chain recombines TRBV9 with TRBJ1-2; possible D gene TRBD1, 5 bases. Germline V CDR1 and CDR2: SGDLS, YYNGEE. Trimming pared 1 base from V and 8 bases from J, leaving 18 bases between. There are 15 residues in the CDR3. This CDR3 is CASSVRPGTTEGYTF. In DNA, the CDR3 is TGTGCCAGCAGCGTACGGCCCGGGACTACAGAGGGCTACACCTTC. The variable domain in full, with the rest retrieved from reference TRBV9 and TRBJ1-2, is DSGVTQTPKHLITATGQRVTLRCSPRSGDLSVYWYQQSLDQGLQFLIQYYNGEERAKGNILERFSAQQFPDLHSELNLSSLELGDSALYFCASSVRPGTTEGYTFGSGTRLTVV.

The CDR3: CASSIPGTGIRQPQHF. The CDR3 nucleotides are TGTGCCAGTAGTATACCCGGGACAGGGATCCGTCAGCCCCAGCATTTT. The J gene is TRBJ1-5, the V gene TRBV19, with 9 bases identical to TRBD1. The CDR3 contains 16 residues. Germline V gene sequence: CDR1 LNHDA, CDR2 SQIVND (reference sequence). J lost 6 bases, V lost 2 bases, and 8 bases had no gene match.

The J gene is TRBJ2-3, the V gene TRBV19; 13 bases match TRBD2. Germline V gene sequence: CDR1 LNHDA, CDR2 SQIVND (reference sequence). The CDR3 sequence is 16 residues long. With 5 bases clipped from V and 5 bases from J, the junction kept 7 bases outside the gene matches. The CDR3 nucleotides read TGTGCCAGTAGTCCCCGGACTAGCGGGAGCCAAGATACGCAGTATTTT. The encoded protein is CASSPRTSGSQDTQYF.

The chain joins TRBV19 to TRBJ1-1, with D unresolved. The length of the CDR3 is 15 residues. CDR1 and CDR2 from the germline V gene are LNHDA and SQIVND (reference sequence). V was trimmed by 8 bases and J by 0 bases, leaving 16 bases between them. The CDR3 protein is CASHTSPGMNTEAFF. The CDR3 DNA reads as TGTGCCAGTCACACCAGCCCGGGGATGAACACTGAAGCTTTCTTT. Based on the CDR3 plus reference TRBV19 and TRBJ1-1, the full variable domain is DGGITQSPKYLFRKEGQNVTLSCEQNLNHDAMYWYRQDPGQGLRLIYYSQIVNDFQKGDIAEGYSVSREKKESFPLTVTSAQKNPTAFYLCASHTSPGMNTEAFFGQGTRLTVV.

V and J are TRBV7-9 and TRBJ2-7; a weak D match, TRBD2 (5 bases). CDR3 length: 18 residues. The germline V gene has CDR1 SEHNR and CDR2 FQNEAQ (reference sequence). The V gene lost 2 bases and the J gene lost 2 bases, with 22 bases spanning the gap. CDR3 loop: CASSLSSGARVVTYEQYF. CDR3 nucleotides: TGTGCCAGCAGCTTAAGTTCGGGCGCGAGGGTTGTTACCTACGAGCAGTACTTC. The variable domain in full, completed from reference TRBV7-9 and TRBJ2-7, reads DTGVSQNPRHKITKRGQNVTFRCDPISEHNRLYWYRQTLGQGPEFLTYFQNEAQLEKSRLLSDRFSAERPKGSFSTLEIQRTEQGDSAMYLCASSLSSGARVVTYEQYFGPGTRLTVT.

The chain combines TRBV10-1 with TRBJ2-5; tentative D call: TRBD2 (5 bases). V was trimmed by 7 bases and J by 4 bases, leaving 22 bases between them. The CDR3 is 16 residues long. The V gene's germline CDR1 is WNHNN and CDR2 SYGVQD (reference sequence). The CDR3, as DNA: TGCGCCAGCACAAGAGTTGAGCCCCAGGCGGGAGAGACCCAGTACTTC. Its protein is CASTRVEPQAGETQYF.

The CDR3 DNA follows: TGTGCCAGCTCACCAACAAGACAGGATAATTCACCCCTCCACTTT. Residues: CASSPTRQDNSPLHF. The chain combines TRBV18 with TRBJ1-6; a weak D match, TRBD1 (6 bases). V lost 2 bases to trimming and J lost 5 bases, with 10 bases between them. The CDR3 consists of 15 residues. Germline values: CDR1 KGHSH, CDR2 LQKENI.

The chain joins TRBV5-1 to TRBJ1-4; D gene ambiguous. The CDR3 length is 15 residues. The V end was cut by 0 bases, the J end by 6 bases, with 12 bases between. CDR1 is SGHRS, CDR2 YFSETQ, per germline. CDR3: CASSLDDSGYEKLFF. The CDR3 DNA reads TGCGCCAGCAGCTTGGATGACTCGGGGTATGAAAAACTGTTTTTT.

The chain recombines TRBV19 with TRBJ1-2; D uncertain. The germline V gene has CDR1 LNHDA and CDR2 SQIVND (reference sequence). V was clipped by 4 bases and J by 7 bases, with 7 bases between them. CDR3 length equals 11 residues. CDR3 DNA: TGTGCCAGTAGTAATGAGCGTGGCTACACCTTC. Translated, it gives CASSNERGYTF.

This rearrangement joins TRBV6-6 to TRBJ2-1; perhaps D is TRBD1 or TRBD2 (6 bases each). Trimming removed 5 bases at V and 4 bases at J, with 15 bases between. The CDR3 totals 15 residues. CDR1 is MNHNY, CDR2 SVGAGI, per germline (reference sequence). The chain's CDR3 is CASSPERGTYNEQFF. The CDR3 DNA sequence: TGTGCCAGCAGTCCCGAGAGGGGGACTTACAATGAGCAGTTCTTC.

The count of this clone is one. The rearrangement uses TRBV5-6 and TRBJ2-7; D gene ambiguous. From germline, CDR1 is SGHDT and CDR2 YYEEEE. The V end was cut by 1 base, the J end by 1 base, with 6 bases between. This CDR3 is 13 amino acids long. The CDR3 nucleotides are TGTGCCAGCAGCTTGCTCGGGTCCTACGAGCAGTACTTC. Translated: CASSLLGSYEQYF. The variable domain in full, with the rest retrieved from reference TRBV5-6 and TRBJ2-7, is DAGVTQSPTHLIKTRGQQVTLRCSPKSGHDTVSWYQQALGQGPQFIFQYYEEEERQRGNFPDRFSGHQFPNYSSELNVNALLLGDSALYLCASSLLGSYEQYFGPGTRLTVT.

The rearrangement joins TRBV6-1 to TRBJ2-1; D possibly uses TRBD1 or TRBD2 (5 bases each). The ends were cut back, 3 bases at V and 8 bases at J, with 23 bases in the middle. Germline lookup yields CDR1 MNHNS and CDR2 SASEGT. The CDR3 is 17 residues long. This CDR3 reads CASSDGAQPNAIHEQFF. Written as DNA, the CDR3 is TGTGCCAGCAGTGACGGGGCCCAACCCAACGCGATACATGAGCAGTTCTTC.

The chain couples TRBV11-1 to TRBJ2-2; 7 bases are a match to TRBD1. Looked up from germline, CDR1 is SGHAT and CDR2 is FQDESV (reference sequence). The CDR3 spans 15 residues. Germline trimming cut 1 base from V and 5 bases from J; bases unmatched to any gene: 4. CDR3 in amino acids: CASSLDRGETGELFF. CDR3 coding DNA: TGTGCCAGCAGCTTAGACAGGGGAGAGACCGGGGAGCTGTTTTTT.

This clone was seen once. The chain is built from TRBV5-5 and TRBJ1-1, with 10 bases matching TRBD1. Germline CDR1 and CDR2: SGHKS and YYEKEE (reference sequence). V dropped 4 bases and J dropped 7; count of bases not matched to a gene: 10. The CDR3 has 15 amino acids. The CDR3 nucleotides read TGTGCCAGCAGCCCGGGGACAGGGGTTCCCCTTGAAGCTTTCTTT. This gives the protein CASSPGTGVPLEAFF.

This clone appeared a few times. The chain uses TRBV18 and TRBJ2-1; possibly TRBD2 for D (5 bases). CDR1 is KGHSH and CDR2 is LQKENI in the germline V gene. The CDR3 is 14 residues long. The germline V and J ends were trimmed by 3 bases and 5 bases, with 11 bases remaining between them. Here the CDR3 DNA reads TGTGCCAGCTCACCGGTGGGAGCCGACAATGAGCAGTTCTTC. It encodes CASSPVGADNEQFF. The whole variable domain, filled in from reference TRBV18 and TRBJ2-1, reads NAGVMQNPRHLVRRRGQEARLRCSPMKGHSHVYWYRQLPEEGLKFMVYLQKENIIDESGMPKERFSAEFPKEGPSILRIQQVVRGDSAAYFCASSPVGADNEQFFGPGTRLTVL.

V usage is TRBV19 and J usage is TRBJ1-1, with a tentative D call TRBD1 (6 bases). The germline V and J ends were trimmed by 3 bases and 1 base, with 15 bases remaining between them. The CDR3 totals 16 residues. Germline CDR1 and CDR2: LNHDA and SQIVND (reference sequence). CDR3 nucleotides: TGTGCCAGTAGTATTGATCCAACAGGGCGGAACACTGAAGCTTTCTTT. This gives the protein CASSIDPTGRNTEAFF.

The J gene is TRBJ1-1, the V gene TRBV30; D may be TRBD1 (6 bases). In germline, CDR1 is GTSNPN, CDR2 SVGIG (reference sequence). The CDR3 loop spans 13 amino acids. Trimming took 4 bases from V and 4 from J, leaving 13 bases between them. CDR3 nucleotides: TGTGCCTGGAAATATGACAGGTTCACTGAAGCTTTCTTT. The encoded protein is CAWKYDRFTEAFF.

This clone has just one count. The sample has other DNA sequences that encode this CDR3 too. The chain employs TRBV7-9 and TRBJ1-1; TRBD1 matches at 8 bases. The CDR3 sequence is 14 residues long. CDR1 SEHNR and CDR2 FQNEAQ come from the germline V gene (reference sequence). V trimming: 3 bases; J trimming: 0 bases; junction bases outside the gene matches: 0. This CDR3 is CASSLTGVNTEAFF. CDR3 bases: TGTGCCAGCAGCTTGACAGGGGTGAACACTGAAGCTTTCTTT.

The rearrangement joins TRBV21-1 to TRBJ1-2; the table names TRBD1, a call not compared with the DNA. TRBV21-1 is a documented pseudogene. The CDR3 runs to 15 residues. The CDR3 region is CASSNPWYRFYGYTF. The CDR3 nucleotides read TGTGCCAGCAGCAACCCATGGTACAGGTTCTATGGCTACACCTTC.

The chain couples TRBV4-2 to TRBJ2-7; the D gene is possibly TRBD2 (6 bases). The CDR3 has 18 amino acids. V dropped 0 bases and J dropped 2 bases, with 20 bases sitting between them. CDR1 LGHNA and CDR2 YNFKEQ come from the germline V gene. Written as DNA, the CDR3 is TGTGCCAGCAGCCAAGATTTGGGTGGGATAGCGGTTACCTACGAGCAGTACTTC. Encoded protein: CASSQDLGGIAVTYEQYF.

This chain joins TRBV5-6 and TRBJ2-5; D might be TRBD1 (6 bases). This CDR3 has 14 residues. Trimming took 0 bases from V and 7 from J, leaving 13 bases between them. Germline V lookup: CDR1 SGHDT, CDR2 YYEEEE. The CDR3 sequence: CASSLGQAGGTQYF. For the CDR3, the DNA is TGTGCCAGCAGCTTGGGACAGGCTGGGGGGACCCAGTACTTC.

The CDR3: CASSAPGLGYEQYF. DNA for the CDR3: TGTGCCAGCAGCGCTCCGGGACTAGGCTACGAGCAGTACTTC. The rearrangement uses TRBV5-6 and TRBJ2-7; 8 nucleotides match TRBD2. Germline loops: CDR1 SGHDT, CDR2 YYEEEE. CDR3 length equals 14 residues. V lost 4 bases and J lost 3; bases outside the gene matches: 6.